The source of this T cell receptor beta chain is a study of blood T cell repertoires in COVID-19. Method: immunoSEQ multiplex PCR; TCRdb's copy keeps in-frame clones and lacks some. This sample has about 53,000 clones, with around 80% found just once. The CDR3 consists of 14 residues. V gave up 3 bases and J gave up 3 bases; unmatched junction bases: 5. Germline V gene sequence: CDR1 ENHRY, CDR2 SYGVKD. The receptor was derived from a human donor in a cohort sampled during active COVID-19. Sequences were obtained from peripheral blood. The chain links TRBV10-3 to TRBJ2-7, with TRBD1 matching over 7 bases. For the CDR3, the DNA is TGTGCCATCAGTGACGGGGACAGATACTACGAGCAGTACTTC. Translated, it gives CAISDGDRYYEQYF.